This entry concerns a single T cell receptor (beta chain). The antigen remains unidentified. The PCR employed 60 Vbeta primers together with 13 Jbeta primers. TCRdb keeps only in-frame clones here, not all; method: immunoSEQ multiplex PCR. Among about 99,000 clones listed, about 78% were seen once. These data belong to a study of cytomegalovirus exposure and HLA in healthy donors. Every donor was a healthy person donating bone marrow. Overall study results and limits: Follow-up analysis found HLA locus-dependent TCR association rates, highest for DRB1 and lowest for HLA-C. TCR beta chains numbering under 200 were designated cytomegalovirus-associated. As a later analysis showed, a missense DCLRE1C variant was linked to trimming of TCR beta V- and J-genes.

CDR3 length: 15 residues. CDR1 and CDR2 (germline): SGHNT, YYREEE (reference sequence). V lost 1 base, J lost 4 bases, and 12 bases lay in between. The receptor was derived from a man aged 35 to 55 in good health and CMV-seronegative. The sequencing input was PBMCs. V is TRBV5-4 and J is TRBJ2-1, with D possibly being TRBD2 (5 bases). The CDR3 loop reads CASSLSGDAYNEQFF. The CDR3 nucleotides read TGTGCCAGCAGCTTGTCCGGGGATGCATACAATGAGCAGTTCTTC.